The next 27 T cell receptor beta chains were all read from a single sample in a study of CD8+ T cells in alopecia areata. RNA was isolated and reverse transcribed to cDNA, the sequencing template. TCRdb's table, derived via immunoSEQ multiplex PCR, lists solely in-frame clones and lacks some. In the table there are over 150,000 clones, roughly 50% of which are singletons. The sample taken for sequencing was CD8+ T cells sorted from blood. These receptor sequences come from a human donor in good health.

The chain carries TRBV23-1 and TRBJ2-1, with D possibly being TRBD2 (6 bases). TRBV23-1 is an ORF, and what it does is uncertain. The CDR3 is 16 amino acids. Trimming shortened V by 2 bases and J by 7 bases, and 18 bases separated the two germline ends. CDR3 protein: CASSQVRGRLVNEQFF. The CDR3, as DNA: TGCGCCAGCAGTCAAGTGCGCGGTCGACTAGTTAATGAGCAGTTCTTC.

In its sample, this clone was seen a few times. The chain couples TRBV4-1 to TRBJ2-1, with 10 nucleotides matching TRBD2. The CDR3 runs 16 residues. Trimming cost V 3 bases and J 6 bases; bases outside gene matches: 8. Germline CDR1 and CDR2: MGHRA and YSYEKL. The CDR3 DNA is TGCGCCAGCAGCCATCTTACTAGCGGGGCACTCAATGAGCAGTTCTTC. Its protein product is CASSHLTSGALNEQFF.

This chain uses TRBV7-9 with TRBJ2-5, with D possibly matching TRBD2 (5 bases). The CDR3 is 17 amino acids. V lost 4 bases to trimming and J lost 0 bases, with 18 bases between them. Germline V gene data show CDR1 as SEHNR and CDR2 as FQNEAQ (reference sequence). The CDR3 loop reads CASSSARGQQYQETQYF. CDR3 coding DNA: TGTGCCAGCAGCTCAGCTCGAGGGCAACAGTACCAAGAGACCCAGTACTTC. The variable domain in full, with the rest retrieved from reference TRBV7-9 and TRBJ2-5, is DTGVSQNPRHKITKRGQNVTFRCDPISEHNRLYWYRQTLGQGPEFLTYFQNEAQLEKSRLLSDRFSAERPKGSFSTLEIQRTEQGDSAMYLCASSSARGQQYQETQYFGPGTRLLVL.

The CDR3 sequence: CASSPVAGAYEQYF. The CDR3 DNA follows: TGCGCCAGCAGTCCAGTAGCGGGGGCCTACGAGCAGTACTTC. The gene calls are TRBV4-1 and TRBJ2-7; 9 nucleotides match TRBD2. The CDR3 is 14 residues long. Unmatched junction bases numbered 5, after V lost 6 bases and J lost 2 bases. Germline-derived CDR1 and CDR2 are MGHRA and YSYEKL.

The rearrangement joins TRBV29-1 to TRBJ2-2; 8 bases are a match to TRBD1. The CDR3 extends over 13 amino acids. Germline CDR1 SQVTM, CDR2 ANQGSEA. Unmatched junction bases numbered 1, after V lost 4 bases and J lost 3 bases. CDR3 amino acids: CSVAQGDTGELFF. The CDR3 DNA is TGCAGCGTTGCACAGGGGGACACCGGGGAGCTGTTTTTT.

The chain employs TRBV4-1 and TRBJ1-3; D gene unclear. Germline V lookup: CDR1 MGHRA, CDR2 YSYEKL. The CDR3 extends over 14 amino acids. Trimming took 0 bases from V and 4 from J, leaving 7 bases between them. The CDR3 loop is CASSQDRGGNTIYF. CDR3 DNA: TGCGCCAGCAGCCAAGATCGTGGAGGAAACACCATATATTTT.

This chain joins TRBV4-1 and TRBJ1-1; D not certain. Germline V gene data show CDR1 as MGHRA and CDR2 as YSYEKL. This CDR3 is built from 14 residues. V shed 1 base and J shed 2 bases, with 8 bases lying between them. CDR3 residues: CASSQGARNTEAFF. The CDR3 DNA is TGCGCCAGCAGCCAAGGGGCACGAAACACTGAAGCTTTCTTT.

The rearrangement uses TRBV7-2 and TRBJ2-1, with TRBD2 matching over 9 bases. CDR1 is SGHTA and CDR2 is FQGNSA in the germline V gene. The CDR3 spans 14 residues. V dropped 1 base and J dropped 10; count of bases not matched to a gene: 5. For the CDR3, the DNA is TGTGCCAGCAGCTTAGGGCGGGGGGGCGGCGAGCAGTTCTTC. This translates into CASSLGRGGGEQFF.

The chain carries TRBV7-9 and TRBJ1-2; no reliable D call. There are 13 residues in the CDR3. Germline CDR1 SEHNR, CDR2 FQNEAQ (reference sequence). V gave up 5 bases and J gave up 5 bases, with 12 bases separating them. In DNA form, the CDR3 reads TGTGCCAGCAGCCCCCCCGAGGAATATGGCTACACCTTC. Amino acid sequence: CASSPPEEYGYTF.

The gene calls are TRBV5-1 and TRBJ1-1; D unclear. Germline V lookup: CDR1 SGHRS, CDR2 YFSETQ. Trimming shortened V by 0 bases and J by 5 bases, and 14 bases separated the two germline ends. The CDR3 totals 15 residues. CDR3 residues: CASSLDPGRMTEAFF. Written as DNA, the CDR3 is TGCGCCAGCAGCTTGGATCCGGGAAGGATGACTGAAGCTTTCTTT.

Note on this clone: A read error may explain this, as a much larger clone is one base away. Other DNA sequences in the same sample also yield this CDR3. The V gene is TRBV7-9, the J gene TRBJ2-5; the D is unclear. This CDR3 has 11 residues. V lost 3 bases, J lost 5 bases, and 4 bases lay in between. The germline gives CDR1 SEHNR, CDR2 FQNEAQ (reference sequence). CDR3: CASSFGETQYF. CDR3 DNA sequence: TGTGCCAGCAGCTTCGGGGAGACCCAGTACTTC.

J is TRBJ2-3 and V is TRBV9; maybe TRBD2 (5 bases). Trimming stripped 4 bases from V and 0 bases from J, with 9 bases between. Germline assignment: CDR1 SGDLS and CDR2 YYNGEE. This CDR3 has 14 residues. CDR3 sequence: CASSYSGSTDTQYF. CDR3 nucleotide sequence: TGTGCCAGCAGCTACAGCGGTAGCACAGATACGCAGTATTTT.

CDR3 amino acids: CASSWTGRAEAFF. In DNA form, the CDR3 reads TGTGCCAGCAGCTGGACAGGGAGGGCTGAAGCTTTCTTT. J is TRBJ1-1 and V is TRBV7-7; TRBD1 aligns across 8 bases. The CDR3 is 13 residues long. Germline lookup yields CDR1 SSHAT and CDR2 FNYEAQ (reference sequence). V lost 4 bases to trimming and J lost 6 bases; unmatched junction nucleotides: 4.

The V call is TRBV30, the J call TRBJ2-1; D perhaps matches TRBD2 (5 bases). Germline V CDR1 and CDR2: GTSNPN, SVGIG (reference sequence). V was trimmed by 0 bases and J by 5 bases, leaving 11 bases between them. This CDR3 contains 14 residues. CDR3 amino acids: CAWSVGNRHNEQFF. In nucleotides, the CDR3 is TGTGCCTGGAGTGTCGGGAATCGACACAATGAGCAGTTCTTC.

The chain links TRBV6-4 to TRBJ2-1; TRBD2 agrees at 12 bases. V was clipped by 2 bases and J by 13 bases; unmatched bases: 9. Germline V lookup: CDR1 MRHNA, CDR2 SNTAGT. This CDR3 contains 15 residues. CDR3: CASSDEASGGAPQFF. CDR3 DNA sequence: TGTGCCAGCAGTGACGAGGCTAGCGGGGGGGCCCCACAGTTCTTC.

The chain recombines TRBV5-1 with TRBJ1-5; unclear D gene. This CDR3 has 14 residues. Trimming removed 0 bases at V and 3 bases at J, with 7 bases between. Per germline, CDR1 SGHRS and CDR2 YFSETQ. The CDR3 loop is CASSLARINQPQHF. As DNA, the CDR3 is TGCGCCAGCAGCTTGGCCAGGATCAATCAGCCCCAGCATTTT. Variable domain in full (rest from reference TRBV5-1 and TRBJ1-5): KAGVTQTPRYLIKTRGQQVTLSCSPISGHRSVSWYQQTPGQGLQFLFEYFSETQRNKGNFPGRFSGRQFSNSRSEMNVSTLELGDSALYLCASSLARINQPQHFGDGTRLSIL.

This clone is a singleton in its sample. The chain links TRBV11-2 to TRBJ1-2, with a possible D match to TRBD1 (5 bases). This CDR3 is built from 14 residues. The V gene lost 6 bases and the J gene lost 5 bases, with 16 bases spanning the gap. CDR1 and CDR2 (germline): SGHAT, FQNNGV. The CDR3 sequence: CASRSTQRGYGYTF. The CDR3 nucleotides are TGTGCCAGCAGATCGACTCAGCGGGGGTATGGCTACACCTTC.

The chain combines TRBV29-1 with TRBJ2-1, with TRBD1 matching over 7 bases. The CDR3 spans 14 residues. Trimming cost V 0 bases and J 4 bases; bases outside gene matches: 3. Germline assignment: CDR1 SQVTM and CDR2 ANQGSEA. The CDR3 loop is CSVEDRQGYNEQFF. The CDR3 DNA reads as TGCAGCGTTGAAGATCGACAGGGATACAATGAGCAGTTCTTC.

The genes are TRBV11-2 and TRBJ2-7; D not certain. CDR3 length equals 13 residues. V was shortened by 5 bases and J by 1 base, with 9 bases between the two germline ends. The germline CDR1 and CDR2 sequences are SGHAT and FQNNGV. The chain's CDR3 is CASSLWESYEQYF. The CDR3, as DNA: TGTGCCAGCAGCCTGTGGGAATCCTACGAGCAGTACTTC.

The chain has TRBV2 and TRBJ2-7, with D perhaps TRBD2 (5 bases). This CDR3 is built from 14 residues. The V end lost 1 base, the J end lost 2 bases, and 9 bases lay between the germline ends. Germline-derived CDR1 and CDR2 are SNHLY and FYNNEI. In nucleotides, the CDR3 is TGTGCCAGCAGTGAAGAATCTAGCACCTACGAGCAGTACTTC. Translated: CASSEESSTYEQYF. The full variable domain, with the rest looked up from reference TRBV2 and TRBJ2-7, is EPEVTQTPSHQVTQMGQEVILRCVPISNHLYFYWYRQILGQKVEFLVSFYNNEISEKSEIFDDQFSVERPDGSNFTLKIRSTKLEDSAMYFCASSEESSTYEQYFGPGTRLTVT.

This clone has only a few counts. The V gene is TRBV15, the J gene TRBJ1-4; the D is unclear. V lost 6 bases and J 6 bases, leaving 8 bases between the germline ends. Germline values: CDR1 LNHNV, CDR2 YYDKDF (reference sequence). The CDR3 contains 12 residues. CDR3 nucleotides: TGTGCCACCAGGGCAGCGGATGAAAAACTGTTTTTT. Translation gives CATRAADEKLFF.

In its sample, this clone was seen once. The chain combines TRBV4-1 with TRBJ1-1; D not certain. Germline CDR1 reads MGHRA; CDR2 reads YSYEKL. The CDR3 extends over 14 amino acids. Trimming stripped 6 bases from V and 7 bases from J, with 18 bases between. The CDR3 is CASSPLQQGFEAFF. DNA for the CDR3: TGCGCCAGCAGTCCCCTGCAGCAAGGATTTGAAGCTTTCTTT.

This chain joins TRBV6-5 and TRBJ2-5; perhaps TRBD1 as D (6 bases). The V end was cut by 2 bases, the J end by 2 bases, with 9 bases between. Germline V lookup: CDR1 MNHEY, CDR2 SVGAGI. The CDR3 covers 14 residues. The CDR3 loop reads CASSYGTTQETQYF. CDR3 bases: TGTGCCAGCAGTTACGGGACAACACAAGAGACCCAGTACTTC.

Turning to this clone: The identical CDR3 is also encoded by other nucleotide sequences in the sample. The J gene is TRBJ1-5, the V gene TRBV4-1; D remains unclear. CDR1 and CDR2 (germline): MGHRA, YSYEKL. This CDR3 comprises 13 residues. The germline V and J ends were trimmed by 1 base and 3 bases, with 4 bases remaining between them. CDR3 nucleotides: TGCGCCAGCAGCCAAGGCCCCAATCAGCCCCAGCATTTT. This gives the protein CASSQGPNQPQHF.

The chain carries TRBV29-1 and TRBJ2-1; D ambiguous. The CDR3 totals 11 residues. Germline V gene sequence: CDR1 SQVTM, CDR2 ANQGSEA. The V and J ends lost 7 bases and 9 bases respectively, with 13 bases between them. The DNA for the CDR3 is TGCAGCGGGGATGTAGGTGTTGAGCAGTTCTTC. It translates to CSGDVGVEQFF.

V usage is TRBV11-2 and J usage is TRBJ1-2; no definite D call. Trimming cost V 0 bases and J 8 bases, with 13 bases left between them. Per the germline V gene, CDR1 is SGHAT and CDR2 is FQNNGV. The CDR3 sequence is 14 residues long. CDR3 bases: TGTGCCAGCAGCTTAGATTCCGGCACGGGGGGCTACACCTTC. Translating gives CASSLDSGTGGYTF.

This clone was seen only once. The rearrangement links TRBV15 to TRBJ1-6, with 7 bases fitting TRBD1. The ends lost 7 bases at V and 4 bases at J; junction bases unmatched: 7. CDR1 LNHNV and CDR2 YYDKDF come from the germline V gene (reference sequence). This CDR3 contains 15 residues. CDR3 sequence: CATTDQGQYNSPLHF. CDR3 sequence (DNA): TGTGCCACCACCGACCAGGGACAGTATAATTCACCCCTCCACTTT.